Shown below are 30 T cell receptor beta chains from a single sample sequenced in a study of blood T cell repertoires in COVID-19. Assay used: immunoSEQ multiplex PCR; TCRdb lists only in-frame clones, some missing. The sample lists 200,000 to 250,000 clones; 80% were seen once. Input material: peripheral blood. These receptors were obtained from a human donor in a cohort sampled during active COVID-19.

The count of this clone is one. The chain employs TRBV2 and TRBJ1-5; 7 nucleotides agree with TRBD1. Germline values: CDR1 SNHLY, CDR2 FYNNEI. The CDR3 contains 16 residues. Trimming removed 6 bases from V and 6 bases from J; junction bases left unmatched: 14. CDR3 coding DNA: TGTGCCAGCAGAGCGCTCGGGACAGATCTAAGTCAGCCCCAGCATTTT. Protein: CASRALGTDLSQPQHF.

The J gene is TRBJ2-5, the V gene TRBV5-1; 7 nucleotides agree with TRBD2. Losses at the gene ends were 4 bases for V and 4 bases for J; bases not matched to a gene: 13. The CDR3 is made up of 16 amino acids. Germline CDR1 and CDR2: SGHRS and YFSETQ. The CDR3 protein is CASSAGGAGRGETQYF. The CDR3 DNA follows: TGCGCCAGCAGCGCTGGGGGAGCGGGACGGGGAGAGACCCAGTACTTC.

J is TRBJ2-1 and V is TRBV11-1; possible D gene TRBD2, 6 bases. This CDR3 region has 14 residues. V was cut by 5 bases and J by 5 bases, with 13 bases left in between. Germline values: CDR1 SGHAT, CDR2 FQDESV (reference sequence). Here the CDR3 reads CASSPWGVDNEQFF. CDR3 nucleotides: TGTGCCAGCAGCCCCTGGGGGGTGGACAATGAGCAGTTCTTC.

This clone was detected only once. This rearrangement joins TRBV27 to TRBJ2-7, with D possibly being TRBD1 (5 bases). The V end lost 5 bases, the J end lost 7 bases, and 18 bases lay between the germline ends. Looked up from germline, CDR1 is MNHEY and CDR2 is SMNVEV (reference sequence). The CDR3 is 14 residues long. CDR3 region: CASSQTASHREQYF. The CDR3 bases are TGTGCCAGCAGTCAGACAGCAAGCCACCGGGAGCAGTACTTC.

The sample holds a few counts of this clone. The V call is TRBV3-1 (or the pseudogene TRBV3-2), the J call TRBJ2-7, with TRBD2 matching 7 bases. V gave up 4 bases and J gave up 0 bases; unmatched junction bases: 9. Germline CDR1 LGHDT, CDR2 YNNKEL (reference sequence). This CDR3 is 16 amino acids long. Written as DNA, the CDR3 is TGTGCCAGCAGCCCCCAGGTGTTAGCGGGCTCCTACGAGCAGTACTTC. It is translated as CASSPQVLAGSYEQYF.

The V call is TRBV7-9, the J call TRBJ2-3; 7 nucleotides align to TRBD2. The germline gives CDR1 SEHNR, CDR2 FQNEAQ (reference sequence). This CDR3 has 16 amino acids. V lost 1 base, J lost 1 base, and 5 bases stayed unmatched. The CDR3 is CASSLGASGGTDTQYF. The CDR3 bases are TGTGCCAGCAGCTTAGGAGCTAGCGGAGGCACAGATACGCAGTATTTT.

The chain recombines TRBV28 with TRBJ2-7; 7 bases agree with TRBD1. Trimming took 6 bases from V and 4 from J; bases not matched to a gene: 9. CDR1 MDHEN and CDR2 SYDVKM come from the germline V gene. This CDR3 has 14 residues. This chain's CDR3 is CASSRAGGRYEQYF. CDR3 nucleotides: TGTGCCAGCAGCCGAGCAGGGGGTAGGTACGAGCAGTACTTC.

This clone was seen just once. This chain's CDR3 is CASRPTSGGASEQFF. The CDR3 coding sequence is TGTGCCAGCAGGCCGACTAGCGGGGGAGCCTCAGAGCAGTTCTTC. The rearrangement links TRBV28 to TRBJ2-1; 12 bases agree with TRBD2. The CDR3 loop spans 15 amino acids. Germline V CDR1 and CDR2: MDHEN, SYDVKM. V was pared by 6 bases and J by 10 bases, with 10 bases of the junction left unmatched. The whole variable domain, filled in from reference TRBV28 and TRBJ2-1, reads DVKVTQSSRYLVKRTGEKVFLECVQDMDHENMFWYRQDPGLGLRLIYFSYDVKMKEKGDIPEGYSVSREKKERFSLILESASTNQTSMYLCASRPTSGGASEQFFGPGTRLTVL.

The rearrangement uses TRBV7-6 and TRBJ1-1; D is uncertain. This CDR3 has 16 residues. The ends were cut back, 2 bases at V and 0 bases at J, with 13 bases in the middle. Germline CDR1 reads SGHVS; CDR2 reads FNYEAQ. For the CDR3, the DNA is TGTGCCAGCAGCTTATTTGAGCGGGGAGTGAACACTGAAGCTTTCTTT. Amino acid sequence: CASSLFERGVNTEAFF.

The chain is built from TRBV29-1 and TRBJ1-1, with 9 nucleotides matching TRBD1. Looked up from germline, CDR1 is SQVTM and CDR2 is ANQGSEA. With 7 bases clipped from V and 1 base from J, the junction kept 4 bases outside the gene matches. CDR3 length equals 13 residues. The CDR3 is CSAVGQGNTEAFF. The CDR3 DNA reads as TGCAGCGCCGTGGGACAGGGGAACACTGAAGCTTTCTTT.

The chain combines TRBV21-1 with TRBJ2-1; TRBD1, as called in the table, went unchecked against the DNA. TRBV21-1 is a documented pseudogene. The CDR3 loop spans 16 amino acids. This CDR3 is CASSKVRDRGLNEQFF. The CDR3 nucleotides are TGTGCCAGCAGCAAAGTTAGGGACAGGGGGCTGAATGAGCAGTTCTTC.

The V gene is TRBV7-3, the J gene TRBJ2-2, with 13 bases matching TRBD2. CDR1 is SGHTA, CDR2 FQGTGA, per germline. CDR3 length: 16 residues. V was pared by 4 bases and J by 6 bases, with 5 bases of the junction left unmatched. The CDR3 loop is CASSSRTSGSAGELFF. DNA for the CDR3: TGTGCCAGCAGCTCTCGGACTAGCGGGAGCGCCGGGGAGCTGTTTTTT.

A few counts support this clone. J is TRBJ1-2 and V is TRBV7-2; TRBD1 agrees at 9 bases. Germline V gives CDR1 SGHTA, CDR2 FQGNSA. V trimming: 0 bases; J trimming: 8 bases; junction bases outside the gene matches: 4. This CDR3 region has 14 residues. This chain's CDR3 is CASSLAGTGLGYTF. The CDR3 nucleotides read TGTGCCAGCAGCTTAGCCGGGACAGGGCTAGGCTACACCTTC.

CDR3 residues: CASSHWTSGFPSEQYF. The CDR3 DNA sequence: TGTGCCAGCAGTCACTGGACTAGCGGGTTTCCTTCCGAGCAGTACTTC. The rearrangement joins TRBV28 to TRBJ2-7; 11 nucleotides align to TRBD2. V shed 5 bases and J 6 bases; nucleotides not matched to a gene: 12. This CDR3 has 16 amino acids. Germline assignment: CDR1 MDHEN and CDR2 SYDVKM.

The V call is TRBV3-1 (or the pseudogene TRBV3-2), the J call TRBJ1-5, with a tentative D call TRBD1 (5 bases). The CDR3 runs 14 residues. V dropped 4 bases and J dropped 1 base, with 8 bases sitting between them. CDR1 is LGHDT, CDR2 YNNKEL, per germline (reference sequence). CDR3 bases: TGTGCCAGCAGCCCCCGACAGAGCAATCAGCCCCAGCATTTT. Translated: CASSPRQSNQPQHF.

The genes are TRBV5-6 and TRBJ2-3, with TRBD2 matching 8 bases. After removal of 4 bases from V and 4 bases from J, the junction contained 8 bases not matched to a gene. Germline V gene sequence: CDR1 SGHDT, CDR2 YYEEEE. CDR3 length equals 15 residues. The CDR3 here is CASSERLARADTQYF. As DNA, the CDR3 is TGTGCCAGCAGCGAACGACTAGCGAGGGCAGATACGCAGTATTTT.

This chain links TRBV6-5 with TRBJ1-4; TRBD1 matches 7 bases. Unmatched junction bases numbered 7, after V lost 4 bases and J lost 8 bases. This CDR3 spans 14 amino acids. Germline-derived CDR1 and CDR2 are MNHEY and SVGAGI. CDR3 nucleotides: TGTGCCAGCAGTTTACAGGGGTCTAGGGAAAAACTGTTTTTT. This translates into CASSLQGSREKLFF.

The rearrangement links TRBV19 to TRBJ2-7; 8 nucleotides align to TRBD1. Germline CDR1 is LNHDA and CDR2 is SQIVND (reference sequence). V shed 5 bases, J shed 2 bases, and the junction held 11 bases outside the gene matches. CDR3 length: 16 amino acids. CDR3 sequence: CASSAKSGTGTYEQYF. The DNA of the CDR3 is TGTGCCAGTAGTGCCAAAAGTGGGACAGGAACCTACGAGCAGTACTTC.

The rearrangement links TRBV29-1 to TRBJ2-1, with 9 bases matching TRBD1. CDR1 is SQVTM, CDR2 ANQGSEA, per germline. Trimming removed 8 bases from V and 5 bases from J; junction bases left unmatched: 13. CDR3 length equals 15 residues. The DNA for the CDR3 is TGCAGCATTTGGTCCGGGACAGGGCCACACAATGAGCAGTTCTTC. Translating gives CSIWSGTGPHNEQFF.

This chain joins TRBV6-1 and TRBJ1-4; TRBD1 is a possible D gene (5 bases). CDR3 length equals 15 residues. The germline CDR1 and CDR2 sequences are MNHNS and SASEGT. V lost 0 bases, J lost 4 bases, and 9 bases lay in between. CDR3 in amino acids: CASSEAGTYNEKLFF. The CDR3 region has the DNA TGTGCCAGCAGTGAAGCCGGGACTTATAATGAAAAACTGTTTTTT.

CDR3 nucleotide sequence: TGTGCCAGTAGGGACAGGGGCAATCAGCCCCAGCATTTT. Residues: CASRDRGNQPQHF. The chain couples TRBV19 to TRBJ1-5, with TRBD1 matching 8 bases. Germline-derived CDR1 and CDR2 are LNHDA and SQIVND (reference sequence). J lost 2 bases, V lost 6 bases, and 0 bases had no gene match. The CDR3 is 13 amino acids. The whole variable domain, filled in from reference TRBV19 and TRBJ1-5, reads DGGITQSPKYLFRKEGQNVTLSCEQNLNHDAMYWYRQDPGQGLRLIYYSQIVNDFQKGDIAEGYSVSREKKESFPLTVTSAQKNPTAFYLCASRDRGNQPQHFGDGTRLSIL.

The chain links TRBV5-1 to TRBJ2-3, with 15 bases that match TRBD2. This CDR3 is 20 amino acids long. Unmatched junction bases numbered 14, after V lost 4 bases and J lost 2 bases. Germline CDR1 reads SGHRS; CDR2 reads YFSETQ. CDR3 region: CASSKDWTSGRAFPTDTQYF. In DNA form, the CDR3 reads TGCGCCAGCAGCAAAGACTGGACTAGCGGGAGGGCCTTCCCCACAGATACGCAGTATTTT.

The gene calls are TRBV6-6 and TRBJ1-1; 7 bases match TRBD1. Losses at the gene ends were 6 bases for V and 0 bases for J; bases not matched to a gene: 10. Germline CDR1 is MNHNY and CDR2 is SVGAGI (reference sequence). The CDR3 is made up of 16 amino acids. CDR3 residues: CASRGTARALNTEAFF. CDR3 coding DNA: TGTGCCAGCAGGGGGACAGCCCGTGCCCTGAACACTGAAGCTTTCTTT.

DNA of the CDR3: TGTGCCAGTAGTATCGGACAGGGGAGAGGCTACACCTTC. This codes for CASSIGQGRGYTF. V gene TRBV19 combines with J gene TRBJ1-2, with 9 positions matching TRBD1. The CDR3 is 13 amino acids. With 3 bases clipped from V and 8 bases from J, the junction kept 4 bases outside the gene matches. The germline gives CDR1 LNHDA, CDR2 SQIVND (reference sequence).

The chain carries TRBV28 and TRBJ2-7; D gene uncertain. Deletions cut 4 bases from V and 3 bases from J, with 7 bases between. Germline V gives CDR1 MDHEN, CDR2 SYDVKM. This CDR3 is built from 12 residues. Here the CDR3 DNA reads TGTGCCAGCAGTTCCTACTTCTACGAGCAGTACTTC. Amino acid sequence: CASSSYFYEQYF.

The chain carries TRBV5-1 and TRBJ1-2; 7 positions match TRBD1. Germline values: CDR1 SGHRS, CDR2 YFSETQ. This CDR3 has 14 residues. After removal of 4 bases from V and 0 bases from J, the junction contained 3 bases not matched to a gene. CDR3 in amino acids: CASSQGVANYGYTF. DNA for the CDR3: TGCGCCAGCAGCCAGGGGGTAGCTAACTATGGCTACACCTTC.

This clone was found a few times. The CDR3 loop is CASSPSLRRPNTEAFF. The CDR3 DNA reads as TGTGCCAGTAGTCCTAGCTTGAGGAGACCGAACACTGAAGCTTTCTTT. V gene TRBV19 combines with J gene TRBJ1-1, with D uncertain. The CDR3 is 16 residues long. From germline, CDR1 is LNHDA and CDR2 SQIVND (reference sequence). The V and J ends lost 5 bases and 1 base respectively, with 17 bases between them.

The chain has TRBV6-5 and TRBJ1-1; D gene unclear. Looked up from germline, CDR1 is MNHEY and CDR2 is SVGAGI. CDR3 length: 12 amino acids. The V end was cut by 0 bases, the J end by 10 bases, with 9 bases between. CDR3 nucleotide sequence: TGTGCCAGCAGTTACTCCGGGAGGAGAGCTTTCTTT. It is translated as CASSYSGRRAFF.

This chain links TRBV29-1 with TRBJ1-3, with D unresolved. The CDR3 contains 13 residues. Germline CDR1 reads SQVTM; CDR2 reads ANQGSEA. V was cut by 4 bases and J by 0 bases, with 7 bases left in between. The CDR3 protein is CSVARSSGNTIYF. As DNA, the CDR3 is TGCAGCGTTGCCCGGAGCTCTGGAAACACCATATATTTT.

In nucleotides, the CDR3 is TGTGCCAGCAGCAGCGGGGCTTACAATGAGCAGTTCTTC. Translation: CASSSGAYNEQFF. V is TRBV9 and J is TRBJ2-1; 7 bases match TRBD2. This CDR3 is 13 amino acids long. The trim removed 4 bases at V and 4 bases at J, leaving 2 bases unmatched. Germline CDR1 SGDLS, CDR2 YYNGEE.